Listed here are 16 T cell receptor beta chains from one sample, sequenced in a study of Graves' ophthalmopathy and Graves' hyperthyroidism. The TCR beta CDR3 regions underwent amplification from RNA transcripts. HTBI primers primed a first-round RT-PCR, and a second-round multiplex PCR followed. TCRdb passed the multiplex PCR reads through MiXCR, listing each CDR3 protein once. The sample carries 1 million to 1.3 million distinct CDR3 sequences, around a third recorded once. Input material: peripheral blood or thyroid tissue (not recorded which). The receptors derive from an adult man with Graves' hyperthyroidism.

This clonotype was detected many times. The chain uses TRBV12-3 or TRBV12-4 and TRBJ1-3, with D unresolved. V lost 5 bases to trimming and J lost 4 bases, with 9 bases between them. This CDR3 is 13 amino acids long. CDR3: CASSLIGGNTIYF. The CDR3 region has the DNA TGTGCCAGCAGTCTAATTGGGGGAAACACCATATATTTT.

This clonotype has more than one count but fewer than ten. The chain combines TRBV28 with TRBJ1-5; no definite D call. Trimming took 8 bases from V and 12 from J, leaving 11 bases between them. CDR1 and CDR2 (germline): MDHEN, SYDVKM. This CDR3 contains 10 residues. The CDR3 DNA sequence: TGTGCCAGCTCTGGACTGATCCAGCATTTT. It translates to CASSGLIQHF.

This clonotype was picked up many times. J is TRBJ2-7 and V is TRBV2; D possibly uses TRBD1 or TRBD2 (5 bases each). This CDR3 spans 15 amino acids. Looked up from germline, CDR1 is SNHLY and CDR2 is FYNNEI. The V end was cut by 4 bases, the J end by 1 base, with 14 bases between. The CDR3 sequence is CASSGGVLSSYEQYF. The CDR3 DNA reads TGTGCCAGCAGTGGAGGGGTTCTATCGTCCTACGAGCAGTACTTC.

Many counts were recorded for this clonotype. This chain joins TRBV7-2 and TRBJ2-7; D is ambiguous. This CDR3 is 14 amino acids long. The V gene lost 2 bases and the J gene lost 2 bases, with 10 bases spanning the gap. Germline lookup yields CDR1 SGHTA and CDR2 FQGNSA. As DNA, the CDR3 is TGTGCCAGCAGCTTATCGGGCGGAACCTACGAGCAGTACTTC. It is translated as CASSLSGGTYEQYF.

This rearrangement joins TRBV19 to TRBJ1-4; D is ambiguous. Looked up from germline, CDR1 is LNHDA and CDR2 is SQIVND (reference sequence). V shed 10 bases and J shed 0 bases, with 15 bases lying between them. CDR3 length equals 15 residues. In nucleotides, the CDR3 is TGTGCCACAGGTGGAGCGGGAACAACTAATGAAAAACTGTTTTTT. The encoded protein is CATGGAGTTNEKLFF. Variable domain in full (rest from reference TRBV19 and TRBJ1-4): DGGITQSPKYLFRKEGQNVTLSCEQNLNHDAMYWYRQDPGQGLRLIYYSQIVNDFQKGDIAEGYSVSREKKESFPLTVTSAQKNPTAFYLCATGGAGTTNEKLFFGSGTQLSVL.

Remarks on this clonotype: A much larger clonotype is one base distant, so this may be a read error. The rearrangement links TRBV7-8 to TRBJ1-2; D is uncertain. The length of the CDR3 is 14 residues. The germline V gene has CDR1 SGHVS and CDR2 FQNEAQ. The CDR3 region is CASSLEWSHYGYAF. Written as DNA, the CDR3 is TGTGCCAGCAGCTTAGAGTGGTCCCACTATGGCTACGCCTTC.

Ten or more counts support this clonotype. The chain joins TRBV7-2 to TRBJ1-1; TRBD1 is a possible D gene (5 bases). The CDR3 extends over 15 amino acids. With 3 bases removed from V and 4 bases from J, the gap between germline ends came to 15 bases. Germline V gives CDR1 SGHTA, CDR2 FQGNSA. This chain's CDR3 is CASSFPDIGGTEAFF. The CDR3 bases are TGTGCCAGCAGCTTCCCCGACATTGGGGGCACTGAAGCTTTCTTT.

About this clonotype itself: One end of the junction does not line up with germline, which may come from a read error. The V and J genes are TRBV10-2 and TRBJ1-2, with 8 bases matching TRBD1. The CDR3 covers 13 residues. Germline assignment: CDR1 WSHSY and CDR2 SAAADI. The CDR3 is CASGGQGARGYTF. The CDR3, as DNA: TGTGCCAGCGGGGGCCAGGGGGCGCGGGGCTACACCTTC.

Details on this clonotype: This sequence may be a read error, since a much larger clone differs from it by one base. The rearrangement joins TRBV9 to TRBJ1-2, with TRBD1 as a possible D gene (6 bases). The germline V gene has CDR1 SGDLS and CDR2 YYNGEE. The CDR3 loop spans 17 amino acids. The V gene lost 4 bases and the J gene lost 3 bases, with 22 bases spanning the gap. The CDR3 here is CASSSLTGPRPHYGYTF. DNA of the CDR3: TGTGCCAGCAGCTCTCTGACAGGCCCCAGACCCCACTATGGCTACACCTTC.

This clonotype was counted many times. The chain carries TRBV28 and TRBJ1-1; 7 nucleotides agree with TRBD1. V gave up 3 bases and J gave up 7 bases; unmatched junction bases: 2. Germline CDR1 reads MDHEN; CDR2 reads SYDVKM. This CDR3 has 12 residues. The CDR3 spells CASSLRGLEAFF. CDR3 coding DNA: TGTGCCAGCAGTTTGAGGGGGCTTGAAGCTTTCTTT. Using reference TRBV28 and TRBJ1-1 for the parts outside the CDR3, the full variable domain is DVKVTQSSRYLVKRTGEKVFLECVQDMDHENMFWYRQDPGLGLRLIYFSYDVKMKEKGDIPEGYSVSREKKERFSLILESASTNQTSMYLCASSLRGLEAFFGQGTRLTVV.

This clonotype was found a few times. The CDR3 loop reads CAWSPTPGNTIYF. The CDR3 nucleotides read TGTGCCTGGAGTCCCACTCCCGGAAACACCATATATTTT. This chain uses TRBV30 with TRBJ1-3; D uncertain. In germline, CDR1 is GTSNPN, CDR2 SVGIG (reference sequence). The CDR3 consists of 13 residues. The V end was cut by 2 bases, the J end by 4 bases, with 9 bases between. Full variable domain (outside the CDR3, taken from reference TRBV30 and TRBJ1-3): SQTIHQWPATLVQPVGSPLSLECTVEGTSNPNLYWYRQAAGRGLQLLFYSVGIGQISSEVPQNLSASRPQDRQFILSSKKLLLSDSGFYLCAWSPTPGNTIYFGEGSWLTVV.

This clonotype has a count of ten or more. V gene TRBV9 combines with J gene TRBJ2-5; 10 bases agree with TRBD2. Germline lookup yields CDR1 SGDLS and CDR2 YYNGEE. The CDR3 contains 15 residues. The J segment lost 1 base and the V segment lost 6 bases, leaving 6 bases of the junction unmatched. CDR3 coding DNA: TGTGCCAGCAATATAGCGGGAGGTCCCCAAGAGACCCAGTACTTC. It codes for CASNIAGGPQETQYF.

This clonotype showed up just a few times. The chain combines TRBV10-3 with TRBJ2-7, with unresolved D. The DNA end is a closer match to TRBJ2-1, so the J assignment may be wrong. The CDR3 totals 15 residues. The V gene's germline CDR1 is ENHRY and CDR2 SYGVKD. This chain's CDR3 is CAISEWPPETDEQFF. The CDR3 bases are TGTGCCATCAGTGAATGGCCTCCCGAGACCGATGAGCAGTTCTTC.

A few counts support this clonotype. The rearrangement joins TRBV11-2 to TRBJ2-7; no definite D call. The CDR3 has 13 amino acids. V lost 2 bases, J lost 10 bases, and 15 bases lay in between. Germline V gene lookup returns CDR1 SGHAT and CDR2 FQNNGV. DNA for the CDR3: TGTGCCAGCAGCTTAAGGCCCTCAGCTCTACAGTACTTC. It yields the protein CASSLRPSALQYF. Based on the CDR3 plus reference TRBV11-2 and TRBJ2-7, the full variable domain is EAGVAQSPRYKIIEKRQSVAFWCNPISGHATLYWYQQILGQGPKLLIQFQNNGVVDDSQLPKDRFSAERLKGVDSTLKIQPAKLEDSAVYLCASSLRPSALQYFGPGTRLTVT.

This clonotype was counted many times. The CDR3 DNA reads as TGCAGTGGGGGGAACCTCAATCAGCCCCAGCATTTT. It yields the protein CSGGNLNQPQHF. This chain joins TRBV20-1 and TRBJ1-5; the D gene is possibly TRBD1 (5 bases). The CDR3 is 12 amino acids. The V gene's germline CDR1 is DFQATT and CDR2 SNEGSKA (reference sequence). V was cut by 7 bases and J by 3 bases, with 10 bases left in between.

This clonotype was counted at least ten times. The chain links TRBV14 to TRBJ1-1; D is unresolved. From germline, CDR1 is SGHDN and CDR2 FVKESK. The length of the CDR3 is 12 residues. Trimming shortened V by 1 base and J by 7 bases, and 7 bases separated the two germline ends. This CDR3 is CASSQGRDEAFF. For the CDR3, the DNA is TGTGCCAGCAGCCAAGGAAGGGATGAAGCTTTCTTT.